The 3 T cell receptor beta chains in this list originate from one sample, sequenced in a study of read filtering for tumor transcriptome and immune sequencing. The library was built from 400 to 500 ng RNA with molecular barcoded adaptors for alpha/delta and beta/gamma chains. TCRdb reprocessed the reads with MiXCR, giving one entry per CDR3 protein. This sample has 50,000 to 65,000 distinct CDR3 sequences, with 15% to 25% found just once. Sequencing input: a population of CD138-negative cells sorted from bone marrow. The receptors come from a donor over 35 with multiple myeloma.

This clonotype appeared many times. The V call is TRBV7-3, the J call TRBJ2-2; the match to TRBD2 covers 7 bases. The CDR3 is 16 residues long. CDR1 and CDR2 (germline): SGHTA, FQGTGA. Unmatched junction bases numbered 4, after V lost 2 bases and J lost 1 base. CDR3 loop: CASSLRQRGNTGELFF. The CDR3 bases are TGTGCCAGCAGCTTACGCCAGCGGGGGAACACCGGGGAGCTGTTTTTT.

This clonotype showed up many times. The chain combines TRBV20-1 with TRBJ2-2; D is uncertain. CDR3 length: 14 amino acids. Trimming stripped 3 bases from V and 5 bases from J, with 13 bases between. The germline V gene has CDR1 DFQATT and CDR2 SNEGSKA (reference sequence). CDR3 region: CSASTLRWTGELFF. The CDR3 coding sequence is TGCAGTGCTAGTACTCTTCGGTGGACCGGGGAGCTGTTTTTT.

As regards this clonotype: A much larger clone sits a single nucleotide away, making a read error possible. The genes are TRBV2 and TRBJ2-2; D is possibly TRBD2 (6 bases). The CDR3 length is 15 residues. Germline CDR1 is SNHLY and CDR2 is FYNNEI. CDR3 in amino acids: CASSGGRTNTGELLF. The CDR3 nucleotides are TGTGCCAGCAGTGGGGGCAGGACTAACACCGGGGAGCTGTTATTT.